This T cell receptor beta chain originates from a study of OX40 agonist ivuxolimab in advanced cancers. CDR1 is SGHDT and CDR2 is YYEEEE in the germline V gene. V dropped 2 bases and J dropped 3 bases, with 16 bases sitting between them. The CDR3 extends over 16 amino acids. Produced via immunoSEQ multiplex PCR; TCRdb's table is partial and in-frame only. The repertoire holds 15,000 to 20,000 clones, with around four fifths as singletons. The TCR sequence derives from an adult with an advanced solid tumor such as melanoma, head and neck, liver or kidney cancer. This sequence joins TRBV5-6 and TRBJ2-3, with a tentative D call TRBD2 (7 bases). Sequenced here: CD4+ or CD8+ T cells sorted from blood, sampled in a trial of the OX40 agonist ivuxolimab. CDR3 sequence (DNA): TGTGCCAGCAGCTTTGGGGGGGCCTTTTCAACAGATACGCAGTATTTT. Translation: CASSFGGAFSTDTQYF.